The sequence of this T cell receptor (beta chain) was determined in a study of shared clonotypes between healthy human individuals. TCRdb's copy holds only in-frame clones and misses some; the assay was immunoSEQ multiplex PCR. Seen here are about 2.3 million clones, 85% to 95% observed once, and the top ten hold more than 0.35%. CDR3 size: 15 residues. Germline V gene lookup returns CDR1 LNHDA and CDR2 SQIVND (reference sequence). V lost 5 bases, J lost 4 bases, and 18 bases lay in between. In the case of this clone: Other DNA sequences in this sample translate to the same CDR3.

This rearrangement joins TRBV19 to TRBJ2-7, with a tentative D call TRBD1 (6 bases). The clonotype comes from a man aged 18 to 30 in good health. Some clones in this sample may be carry-over from other donors' samples. The sample consisted of naive CD4+ T cells from PBMCs. This sample's subset: CD45RA+ positively selected. CDR3 sequence: CASSLRPGRGYEQYF. Here the CDR3 DNA reads TGTGCCAGTAGTCTCCGCCCGGGCAGGGGATACGAGCAGTACTTC.